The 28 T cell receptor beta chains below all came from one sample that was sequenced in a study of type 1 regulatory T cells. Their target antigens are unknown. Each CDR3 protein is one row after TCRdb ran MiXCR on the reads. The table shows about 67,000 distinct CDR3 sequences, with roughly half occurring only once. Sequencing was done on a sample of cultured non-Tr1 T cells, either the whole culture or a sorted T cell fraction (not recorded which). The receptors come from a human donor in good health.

Here the CDR3 reads CALGVRTDGQETQYF. The CDR3 DNA follows: TGTGCCTTAGGGGTGAGGACCGACGGGCAAGAGACCCAGTACTTC. This chain connects TRBV7-9 to TRBJ2-5; possible D gene TRBD1, 5 bases. The CDR3 consists of 15 residues. V was pared by 11 bases and J by 2 bases, with 21 bases between. CDR1 SEHNR and CDR2 FQNEAQ come from the germline V gene (reference sequence).

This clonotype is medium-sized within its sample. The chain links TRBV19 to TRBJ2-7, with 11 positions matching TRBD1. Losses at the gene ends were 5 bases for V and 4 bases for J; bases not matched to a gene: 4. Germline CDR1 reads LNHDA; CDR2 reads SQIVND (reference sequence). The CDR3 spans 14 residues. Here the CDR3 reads CASSDRDRGYEQYF. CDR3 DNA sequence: TGTGCCAGTAGTGACCGGGACAGGGGGTACGAGCAGTACTTC.

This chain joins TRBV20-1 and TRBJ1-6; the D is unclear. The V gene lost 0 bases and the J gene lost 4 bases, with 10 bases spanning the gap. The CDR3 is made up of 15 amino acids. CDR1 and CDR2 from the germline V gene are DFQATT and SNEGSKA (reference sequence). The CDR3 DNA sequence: TGCAGTGCTAGAGATCGTGGCGGATATAATTCACCCCTCCACTTT. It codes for CSARDRGGYNSPLHF.

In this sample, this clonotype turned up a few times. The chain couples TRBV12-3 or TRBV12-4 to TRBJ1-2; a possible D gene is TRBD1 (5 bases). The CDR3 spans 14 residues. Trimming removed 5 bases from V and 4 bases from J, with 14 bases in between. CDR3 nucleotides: TGTGCCAGCAGTCCCGTCGACAGTTCCTATGGCTACACCTTC. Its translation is CASSPVDSSYGYTF.

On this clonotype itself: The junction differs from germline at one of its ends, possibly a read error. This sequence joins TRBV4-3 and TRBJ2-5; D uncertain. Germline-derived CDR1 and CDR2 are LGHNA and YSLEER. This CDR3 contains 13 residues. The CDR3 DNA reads TGCGCCAGCAACCAAGATAGTGGGGAGACCCAGTACTTC. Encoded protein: CASNQDSGETQYF.

The CDR3 sequence: CASSSLRGGNSPLHF. CDR3 DNA sequence: TGTGCCAGCAGCTCCCTCCGAGGGGGTAATTCACCCCTCCACTTT. The V and J genes are TRBV7-9 and TRBJ1-6; D possibly corresponds to TRBD1 (6 bases). The CDR3 extends over 15 amino acids. V dropped 4 bases and J dropped 6 bases, with 13 bases sitting between them. CDR1 and CDR2 from the germline V gene are SEHNR and FQNEAQ (reference sequence).

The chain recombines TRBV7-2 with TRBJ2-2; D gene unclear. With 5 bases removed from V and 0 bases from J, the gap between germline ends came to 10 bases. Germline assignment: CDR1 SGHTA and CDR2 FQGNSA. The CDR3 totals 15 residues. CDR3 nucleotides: TGTGCCAGCAGCCCGGAGCCCGCGAACACCGGGGAGCTGTTTTTT. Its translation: CASSPEPANTGELFF. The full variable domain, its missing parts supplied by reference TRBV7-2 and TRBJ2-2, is GAGVSQSPSNKVTEKGKDVELRCDPISGHTALYWYRQSLGQGLEFLIYFQGNSAPDKSGLPSDRFSAERTGGSVSTLTIQRTQQEDSAVYLCASSPEPANTGELFFGEGSRLTVL.

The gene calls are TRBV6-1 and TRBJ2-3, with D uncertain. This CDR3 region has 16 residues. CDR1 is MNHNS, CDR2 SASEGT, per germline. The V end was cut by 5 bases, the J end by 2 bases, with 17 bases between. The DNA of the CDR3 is TGTGCCAGCAGTTCCAAGGCTCAACGATTCACAGATACGCAGTATTTT. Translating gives CASSSKAQRFTDTQYF.

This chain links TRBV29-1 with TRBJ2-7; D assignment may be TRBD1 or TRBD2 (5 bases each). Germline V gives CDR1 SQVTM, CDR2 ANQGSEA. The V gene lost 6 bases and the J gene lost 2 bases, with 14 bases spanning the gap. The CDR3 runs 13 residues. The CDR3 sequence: CSVSRDGAYEQYF. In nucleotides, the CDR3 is TGCAGCGTCTCCCGGGACGGAGCCTACGAGCAGTACTTC.

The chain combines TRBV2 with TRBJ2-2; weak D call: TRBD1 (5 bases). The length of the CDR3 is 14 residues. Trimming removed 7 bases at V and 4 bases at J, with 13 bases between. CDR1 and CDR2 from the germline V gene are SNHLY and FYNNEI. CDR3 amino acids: CASTPWGGTGELFF. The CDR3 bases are TGTGCCAGCACTCCCTGGGGCGGCACCGGGGAGCTGTTTTTT. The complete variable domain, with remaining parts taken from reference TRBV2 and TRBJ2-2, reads EPEVTQTPSHQVTQMGQEVILRCVPISNHLYFYWYRQILGQKVEFLVSFYNNEISEKSEIFDDQFSVERPDGSNFTLKIRSTKLEDSAMYFCASTPWGGTGELFFGEGSRLTVL.

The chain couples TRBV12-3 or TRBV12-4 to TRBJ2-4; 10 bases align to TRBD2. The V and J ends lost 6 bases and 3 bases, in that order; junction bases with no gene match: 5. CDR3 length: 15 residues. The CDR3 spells CASSPAGGVKNIQYF. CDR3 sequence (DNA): TGTGCCAGCAGCCCAGCGGGGGGGGTCAAAAACATTCAGTACTTC.

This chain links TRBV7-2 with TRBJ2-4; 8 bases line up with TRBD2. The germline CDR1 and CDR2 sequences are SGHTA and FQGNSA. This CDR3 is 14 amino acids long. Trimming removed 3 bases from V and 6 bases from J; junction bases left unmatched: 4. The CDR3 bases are TGTGCCAGCAGCTTCGACCGGGGGGGAAACATTCAGTACTTC. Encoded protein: CASSFDRGGNIQYF.

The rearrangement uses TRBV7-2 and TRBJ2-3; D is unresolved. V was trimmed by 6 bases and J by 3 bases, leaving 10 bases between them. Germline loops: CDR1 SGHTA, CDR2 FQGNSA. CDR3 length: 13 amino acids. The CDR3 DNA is TGTGCCAGCAGTGGAAGAATGACAGATACGCAGTATTTT. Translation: CASSGRMTDTQYF.

CDR3 nucleotides: TGTGCCAGCAGCCCCGGGACAGGTGTTATTCAGCCCCAGCATTTT. Its protein is CASSPGTGVIQPQHF. V usage is TRBV7-8 and J usage is TRBJ1-5; 8 bases match TRBD1. The germline CDR1 and CDR2 sequences are SGHVS and FQNEAQ. There are 15 residues in the CDR3. V trimming: 5 bases; J trimming: 6 bases; junction bases outside the gene matches: 9.

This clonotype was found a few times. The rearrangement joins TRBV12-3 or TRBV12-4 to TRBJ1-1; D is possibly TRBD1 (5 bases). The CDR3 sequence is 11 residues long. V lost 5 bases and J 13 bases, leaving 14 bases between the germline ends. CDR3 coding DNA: TGTGCCAGCAGTCTAGGGGTGATCGGTTTCTTT. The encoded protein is CASSLGVIGFF.

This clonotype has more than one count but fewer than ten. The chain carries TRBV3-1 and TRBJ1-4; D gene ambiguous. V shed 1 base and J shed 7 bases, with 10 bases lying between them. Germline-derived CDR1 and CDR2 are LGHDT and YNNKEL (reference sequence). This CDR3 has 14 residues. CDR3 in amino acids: CASSQGPWGEKLFF. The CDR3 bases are TGTGCCAGCAGCCAAGGGCCCTGGGGTGAAAAACTGTTTTTT. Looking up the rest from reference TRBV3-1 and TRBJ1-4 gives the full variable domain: DTAVSQTPKYLVTQMGNDKSIKCEQNLGHDTMYWYKQDSKKFLKIMFSYNNKELIINETVPNRFSPKSPDKAHLNLHINSLELGDSAVYFCASSQGPWGEKLFFGSGTQLSVL.

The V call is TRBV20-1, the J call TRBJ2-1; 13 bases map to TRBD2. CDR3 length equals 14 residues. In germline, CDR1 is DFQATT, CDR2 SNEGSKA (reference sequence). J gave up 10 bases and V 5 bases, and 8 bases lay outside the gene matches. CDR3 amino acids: CSAPLTSGGWEQFF. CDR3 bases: TGCAGTGCTCCGCTGACTAGCGGGGGGTGGGAGCAGTTCTTC.

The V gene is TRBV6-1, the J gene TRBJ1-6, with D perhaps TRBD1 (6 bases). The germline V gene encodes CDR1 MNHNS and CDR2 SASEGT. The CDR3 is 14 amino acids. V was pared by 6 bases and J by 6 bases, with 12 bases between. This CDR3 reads CASRTTGPNSPLHF. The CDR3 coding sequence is TGTGCCAGCAGAACCACAGGGCCTAATTCACCCCTCCACTTT.

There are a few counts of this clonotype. In DNA form, the CDR3 reads TGTGCCAGCTCACCAGACACAGATACGCAGTATTTT. Protein sequence: CASSPDTDTQYF. V usage is TRBV18 and J usage is TRBJ2-3; D is uncertain. With 2 bases removed from V and 2 bases from J, the gap between germline ends came to 2 bases. Per the germline V gene, CDR1 is KGHSH and CDR2 is LQKENI. The CDR3 is 12 residues long.

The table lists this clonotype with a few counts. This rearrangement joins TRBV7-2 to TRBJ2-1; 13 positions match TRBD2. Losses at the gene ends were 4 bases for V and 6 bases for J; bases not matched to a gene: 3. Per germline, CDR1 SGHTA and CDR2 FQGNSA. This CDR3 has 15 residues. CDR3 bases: TGTGCCAGCAGCTCCGGACTAGCGGGGGTCAATGAGCAGTTCTTC. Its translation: CASSSGLAGVNEQFF.

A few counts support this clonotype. This chain's CDR3 is CASSSQGVGNQPQHF. CDR3 DNA sequence: TGTGCCAGCTCCTCCCAGGGGGTGGGCAATCAGCCCCAGCATTTT. This chain uses TRBV18 with TRBJ1-5; TRBD1 matches at 7 bases. This CDR3 spans 15 amino acids. The germline gives CDR1 KGHSH, CDR2 LQKENI. V lost 6 bases to trimming and J lost 2 bases; unmatched junction nucleotides: 7.

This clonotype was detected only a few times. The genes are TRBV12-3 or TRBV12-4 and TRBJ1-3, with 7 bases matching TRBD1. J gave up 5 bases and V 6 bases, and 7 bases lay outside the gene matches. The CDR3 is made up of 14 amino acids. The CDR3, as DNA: TGTGCCAGCAGCCTCGACAGGGAAAGAAACACCATATATTTT. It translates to CASSLDRERNTIYF.

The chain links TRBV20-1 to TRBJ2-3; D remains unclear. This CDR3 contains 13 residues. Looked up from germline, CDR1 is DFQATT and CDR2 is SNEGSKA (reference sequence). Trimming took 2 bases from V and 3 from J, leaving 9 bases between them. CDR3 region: CSARPGATDTQYF. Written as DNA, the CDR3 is TGCAGTGCTAGACCAGGAGCAACAGATACGCAGTATTTT.

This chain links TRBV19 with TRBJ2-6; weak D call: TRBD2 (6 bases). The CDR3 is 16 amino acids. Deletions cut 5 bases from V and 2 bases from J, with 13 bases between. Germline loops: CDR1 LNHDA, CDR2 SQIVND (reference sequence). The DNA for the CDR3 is TGTGCCAGTAGTCCCTCGGGCGGGGCTGGGGCCAACGTCCTGACTTTC. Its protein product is CASSPSGGAGANVLTF.

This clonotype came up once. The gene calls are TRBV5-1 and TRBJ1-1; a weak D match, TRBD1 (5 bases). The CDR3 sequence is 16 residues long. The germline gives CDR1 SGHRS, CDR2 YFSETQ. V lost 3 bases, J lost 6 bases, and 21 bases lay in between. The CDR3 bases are TGCGCCAGCAGCTCCCGGGGGGGGGTTCCGACCCCTGAAGCTTTCTTT. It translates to CASSSRGGVPTPEAFF. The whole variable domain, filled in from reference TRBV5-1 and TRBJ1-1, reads KAGVTQTPRYLIKTRGQQVTLSCSPISGHRSVSWYQQTPGQGLQFLFEYFSETQRNKGNFPGRFSGRQFSNSRSEMNVSTLELGDSALYLCASSSRGGVPTPEAFFGQGTRLTVV.

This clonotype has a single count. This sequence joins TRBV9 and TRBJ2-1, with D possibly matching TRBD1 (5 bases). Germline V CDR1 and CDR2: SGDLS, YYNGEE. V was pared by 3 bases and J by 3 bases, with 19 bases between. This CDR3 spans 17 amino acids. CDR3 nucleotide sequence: TGTGCCAGCAGCGATCCCCGAAGACAGCGTATCTACAATGAGCAGTTCTTC. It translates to CASSDPRRQRIYNEQFF.

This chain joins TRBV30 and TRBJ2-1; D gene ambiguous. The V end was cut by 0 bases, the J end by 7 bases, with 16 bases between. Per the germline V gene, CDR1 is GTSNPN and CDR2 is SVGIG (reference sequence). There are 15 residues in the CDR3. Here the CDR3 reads CAWSVKTLGKNEQFF. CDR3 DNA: TGTGCCTGGAGTGTTAAAACTCTGGGGAAAAATGAGCAGTTCTTC.

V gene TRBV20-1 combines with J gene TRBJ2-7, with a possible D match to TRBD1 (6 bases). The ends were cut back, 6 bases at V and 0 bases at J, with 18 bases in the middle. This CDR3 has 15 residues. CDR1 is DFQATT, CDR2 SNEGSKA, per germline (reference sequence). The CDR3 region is CSANVPGDHSYEQYF. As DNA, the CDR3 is TGCAGTGCAAACGTCCCAGGGGACCACTCCTACGAGCAGTACTTC.